One and the same sample provided the 2 T cell receptor beta chains below, sequenced in a study of molecular identifiers for immune sequencing clone quantification. TCRdb called the PCR reads again in MiXCR, with one record for every CDR3 protein. The sample gives 400,000 to 600,000 distinct CDR3 sequences, roughly 26% of which show up once; under 0.85% is in the top ten. Material for sequencing was naive CD8+ T cells from blood, with Jurkat cell RNA spiked in. Subset indicated: FACS-sorted CD8+CD4-CCR7+CD45RA+ naive T cells. These receptors originate from a human donor in good health. Some libraries in this study had Jurkat cell RNA spiked in.

This clonotype was counted many times. The rearrangement joins TRBV4-1 to TRBJ2-1; weak D call: TRBD1 (6 bases). Germline V CDR1 and CDR2: MGHRA, YSYEKL. The CDR3 contains 13 residues. The V end was cut by 4 bases, the J end by 9 bases, with 13 bases between. CDR3 residues: CASSLKQGSEQFF. For the CDR3, the DNA is TGCGCCAGCAGCCTCAAACAGGGCAGTGAGCAGTTCTTC.

This clonotype was seen only a few times. The chain joins TRBV6-7 to TRBJ1-1, with a tentative D call TRBD1 (6 bases). TRBV6-7 is designated an ORF whose function remains uncertain. CDR3 length: 16 residues. The ends were cut back, 5 bases at V and 1 base at J, with 17 bases in the middle. The CDR3 reads CASSHSGALENTEAFF. The CDR3 nucleotides are TGTGCCAGCAGTCATTCAGGGGCTTTGGAGAACACTGAAGCTTTCTTT.